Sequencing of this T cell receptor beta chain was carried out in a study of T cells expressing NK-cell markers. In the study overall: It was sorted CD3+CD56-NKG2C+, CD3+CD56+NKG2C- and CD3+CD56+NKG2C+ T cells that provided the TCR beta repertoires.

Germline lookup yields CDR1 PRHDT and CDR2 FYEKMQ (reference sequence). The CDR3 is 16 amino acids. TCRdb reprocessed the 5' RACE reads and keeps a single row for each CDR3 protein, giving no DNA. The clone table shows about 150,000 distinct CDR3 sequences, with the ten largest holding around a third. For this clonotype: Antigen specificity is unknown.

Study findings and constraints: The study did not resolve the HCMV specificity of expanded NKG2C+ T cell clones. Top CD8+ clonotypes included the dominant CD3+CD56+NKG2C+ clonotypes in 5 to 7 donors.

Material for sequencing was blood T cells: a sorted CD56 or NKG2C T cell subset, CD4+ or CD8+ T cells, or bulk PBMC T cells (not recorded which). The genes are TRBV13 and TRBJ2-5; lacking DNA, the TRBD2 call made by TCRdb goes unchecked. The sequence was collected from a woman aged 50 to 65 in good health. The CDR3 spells CASSFLAGQGLVTQYF.